Listed below are T cell receptor beta chains from one sample, sequenced in a study of CD8+ T cells in alopecia areata. The assay was immunoSEQ multiplex PCR, and TCRdb's table has in-frame clones only and misses some. The sample consists of approximately 180,000 clones, less than 65% of them appearing once. The specimen was CD4+ T cells sorted from blood, collected at week 24, from a patient treated with tofacitinib. These receptors were taken from a human donor with alopecia areata. CDR3s include the opening cysteine and the closing phenylalanine or tryptophan. Fields, in order: J gene, clone size, V gene, CDR3 protein. Rows may omit the clone size; those that give it use once, few, many or a size class.

TRBJ2-2	-	TRBV10-2	CASRDTGTGELFF
TRBJ2-3	-	TRBV15	CATSRLRQVPPTDTQYF
TRBJ2-1	-	TRBV30	CAWGILKGQFF
TRBJ2-5	once	TRBV5-1	CASSLLSIETQYF
TRBJ2-1	-	TRBV29-1	CSVSSSYNEQFF
TRBJ2-7	-	TRBV15	CATSRAEATFTYEQYF
TRBJ1-6	-	TRBV29-1	CSVRRSPLHF
TRBJ2-2	few	TRBV29-1	CSVDKDVTGELFF
TRBJ2-1	few	TRBV12-5	CASGPADEQFF
TRBJ1-4	-	TRBV4-3	CASSQDQGSANEKLFF
TRBJ1-4	-	TRBV5-1	CASSSQGLLATNEKLFF
TRBJ1-5	-	TRBV19	CASRIRGNPGQPQHF
TRBJ1-2	-	TRBV30	CAWRSRAEGGYTF
TRBJ1-1	-	TRBV30	CAGQGRNTEAFF
TRBJ2-3	-	TRBV29-1	CTAEGVLGDTQYF
TRBJ1-2	-	TRBV9	CASTPGHYYGYTF
TRBJ2-7	-	TRBV30	CAWSGYYEQYF
TRBJ2-1	-	TRBV7-8	CASSYPGLAGGPILLYNEQFF
TRBJ2-1	once	TRBV7-3	CASSPRDGDNEQFF
TRBJ2-5	-	TRBV6-5	CASSQGGETQYF
TRBJ1-1	-	TRBV11-2	CASSTTGRAVTEAFF
TRBJ1-1	few	TRBV19	CASSIEILGRLNTEAFF
TRBJ2-3	-	TRBV12-5	CASGLNSPDTQYF
TRBJ2-2	-	TRBV7-2	CASSLDPGNTGELFF
TRBJ2-7	-	TRBV13	CASSLTGVPYEQYF
TRBJ1-4	-	TRBV29-1	CSVGGEKLFF
TRBJ1-5	-	TRBV5-1	CASSLDGVQPQHF
TRBJ2-6	-	TRBV29-1	CSVGPSSGANVLTF
TRBJ2-1	-	TRBV6-1	CASSEQSHNEQFF
TRBJ2-1	-	TRBV30	CAWRLGSYNEQFF
TRBJ1-6	-	TRBV30	CAWSVWGQGSSPLHF
TRBJ1-1	-	TRBV4-1	CASSQARQVHNTEAFF
TRBJ1-1	-	TRBV29-1	CSVVTGQANTEAFF
TRBJ1-6	-	TRBV7-2	CASSLKAYNSPLHF
TRBJ2-7	-	TRBV5-6	CASSPGTWEQYF
TRBJ2-1	few	TRBV13	CASSLGLSGGHNEQFF
TRBJ2-6	few	TRBV5-6	CASSLDRAGPGSGANVLTF
TRBJ2-1	-	TRBV19	CASTLRYASGEQFF